This TCR beta chain was recovered during a study of cytomegalovirus exposure and HLA in healthy donors (dated by TCRdb to the late 2010s). Study-wide context: According to an earlier analysis of a few hundred of the donors, about 179 million T cells yielded 90 million to 130 million unique TCR beta sequences and about 300 Gb of sequence data. An early release that covered roughly 600 HLA-typed donors contained approximately 290 gigabases of sequencing data and around 85 million unique TCR sequences. Of the 300 to 500 genotyped donors, less than 90% were placed in the genetic ancestry cluster associated with self-reported Caucasian donors. The study was designed to test whether signatures of past pathogen exposure could be identified by cataloging public T cell receptors. The study used immunosequencing to profile the T cell repertoires of 670 or so subjects and linked those repertoires to cytomegalovirus serostatus. Along with the roughly 710-subject first cohort, a separate validation cohort of approximately 110 different subjects was used. The study combined high-throughput TCR immunosequencing, statistical association of individual TCRs with disease status, and machine learning to predict cytomegalovirus infection status. A later analysis re-analyzed previously published TCR beta repertoires from roughly 690 donors and added high-resolution HLA genotyping to study TCR occurrence patterns. The later analysis used no new phenotypic data to find candidate immune exposures, relying instead on TCR beta sequences and their occurrence across donors. In an earlier analysis of around 540 of the donors, high-throughput TCR beta sequencing was used to judge whether each TCR beta V gene segment behaved as functional or pseudogenic. Alongside the repertoire data, information on donor age, sex, ethnicity and CMV serostatus was compiled. A later genetic analysis used genome-wide SNP genotypes for about 65% of the 666 donors, treating that subset as a discovery cohort. Every discovery cohort repertoire had been produced on one sequencing platform. Both class I and class II loci were covered by HLA typing, at four-digit resolution. The number of donors typed differed by locus, with about 629-630 for A, B, C, DRB1 and DQB1, around 520 for DQA1, about 610 for DPA1, and 400 to 490 for DPB1. Roughly five DR-DQ haplotypes were treated as single units for association and clustering because of strong linkage in the cohort. Among a few hundred genotyped donors of the cohort, an average of 235,054 unique TCR beta nucleotide sequences were sequenced per donor, 15% to 20% of them non-productive. Study-wide conclusions, independent of this receptor: Assigning TCR associations to individual alleles was difficult when HLA alleles, especially DR and DQ, strongly co-occurred. Because the 87-base-pair reads could not distinguish some IMGT-functional V segments, including TRBV6-2 and TRBV6-3, those segments were excluded. In an earlier analysis of over 550 of the donors, most TCR beta V segments were observed in productive rearrangements about 90% or about 30% of the time, broadly matching IMGT annotations. In a later analysis, HLA-associated TCR beta chains were found to be more clonally expanded and to have lower generation probabilities than equally common non-associated chains. In a later analysis, the rate of TCR association differed among HLA loci, with DRB1 alleles having the most associated TCRs and HLA-C alleles having the fewest. HLA typing was unavailable for some donors at each locus, so association tests used only the typed subset. Roughly 15 rarely observed V segments, including chromosome 9 orphons, were excluded from the earlier analysis of approximately 500 of the donors because counts were too low. This cohort had only TCR beta chains sequenced, and the lack of alpha or paired-chain data limited which features could be detected. The only immune exposure information available for the cohort was CMV serostatus. Specific HLA alleles were associated with over 15,000 TCR beta sequences at a false discovery rate of 0.05 in a later analysis. Three of the identified cytomegalovirus-associated TCR beta chains were confirmed in vitro to be specific for cytomegalovirus antigens. According to the authors, the approach could potentially be generalized to other disease states and immunological phenotypes. Most TCR sequences were observed very rarely across donors, whereas some public TCRs were present in many individuals. Sequencing depth was assumed to be roughly uniform across donors in the presence/absence analyses, though that assumption may not hold. A total of roughly 160 TCR beta chains were listed by the study as associated with cytomegalovirus. A later analysis found that most CMV-associated TCR beta chains appeared HLA-restricted, with HLA associations seemingly driven largely by CMV exposure. In a later analysis, several top co-occurrence clusters were reported to appear linked to parvovirus B19, influenza, CMV and Epstein-Barr virus. A further reported finding was that TCR beta sequences accurately predicted the HLA-A and HLA-B alleles for most subjects in the first cohort. Linkage disequilibrium might explain the correlated functional status among segregating V segments, but an unknown experimental factor could not be ruled out. A group of highly shared sequence variants was considered likely to be a technical artifact of the sequencing pipeline. In both the original and validation cohorts, the classifier was reported to diagnose cytomegalovirus status with high specificity and sensitivity. A later genetic analysis reported fewer N-insertions in productive TCRs among donors in an Asian-associated ancestry cluster than the approximately 700-donor mean. A later genetic analysis associated a missense DCLRE1C variant with V-gene and J-gene trimming of TCR beta chains, and an independent cohort replicated the association.

This clone has only a few counts. There is no known antigen for this receptor. One base away there is no much larger clone; base qualities are not given. The cohort comprised approximately 700 healthy bone marrow donors. All cohort members were sampled while nominally healthy, although unrecorded immune exposures were likely present. The donor was CMV seropositive and belonged to the group of about 290 seropositive cohort members. A peripheral blood sample was collected from each donor, and TCR beta sequencing was performed on peripheral blood mononuclear cells. Genomic DNA extraction from the blood cell samples was performed with the Qiagen DNeasy Blood Extraction Kit. The CDR3 has 17 amino acids, counting the end cysteine and phenylalanine. The entry retains the CDR3 DNA only, 51 bases that are in frame from base 1. Trimming leaves V shorter by 1 base and J shorter by 2 bases, with the junction holding 4 bases beyond the gene matches. Sequences SQVTM (CDR1) and ANQGSEA (CDR2) are obtained from the germline V gene.

Receptors were amplified or captured by the immunoSEQ multiplex PCR assay. For the multiplex PCR, a mixture combining 60 forward primers for TCR Vbeta segments and 13 reverse primers for TCR Jbeta segments was used. The CDR3 region of rearranged TCR beta genes was amplified from genomic DNA by a multiplex PCR assay. The amplified TCR beta libraries were sequenced on the Illumina HiSeq System as 87-base-pair reads. The study's own analysis went as follows. In a later analysis, some 80 million unique TCR beta chains were counted across the roughly 610 repertoires, and roughly 11 million of these chains were shared by at least two donors. A nearest-neighbor algorithm error-corrected the raw reads and collapsed the reads into unique sequences, merging closely related sequences to remove PCR and sequencing errors. CDR3 sequences were aligned to IMGT reference sequences to assign V, D and J gene segments. For a sequence to be retained, a match of at least six nucleotides was required to both a V gene segment and a J gene segment. Rearrangements were called productive when the CDR3 lacked stop codons and stayed in frame with V and J; all others were non-productive. CDR3 was defined by IMGT convention, running from the second conserved V-encoded cysteine to the conserved J-encoded phenylalanine. In an earlier analysis of approximately 590 of the donors, sequences lacking an unambiguous match to a single V gene segment were excluded. In an earlier analysis of some 590 of the donors, a V segment was called functional when productive rearrangements were above 56.7%, and segregating when the standard deviation between donors exceeded 5%. To diagnose cytomegalovirus status from the catalog of TCR beta chain sequences, a statistical classification framework was built. In a later analysis, TCR nucleotide sequences were compared against IMGT/GENE-DB human TR gene sequences so that V and J genes could be assigned. In a later analysis, CDR3 sequences and most-parsimonious VDJ recombination scenarios were assigned using the TCRdist pipeline. In a later analysis, each TCR beta chain was defined by its CDR3 amino acid sequence together with its V-gene family, and reads lacking a unique V-gene family were excluded. A later analysis removed several hundred highly shared, low-generation-probability nucleotide sequences to deal with suspected cross-contamination and a sequencing artifact. For each public chain, a later analysis derived a clonal expansion index from normalized ranks of inferred template counts within each repertoire. Generation probabilities in a later analysis came from a VDJ recombination model fitted to out-of-frame rearrangements, and those results were checked against IGoR. A later analysis scored TCR-TCR, TCR-HLA and TCR-CMV co-occurrence with hypergeometric tests, applying a repertoire-size bias correction to TCR pairs. A later analysis estimated false discovery rates by permuting HLA or CMV assignments 20 times. In a later analysis, co-occurring TCRs were grouped using DBSCAN, and TCRdist sequence similarity was added for clustering within HLA-allele-positive subsets. Repertoires with fewer than 30,000 or more than 120,000 public chains, plus five repertoires with anomalous nucleotide sharing, were excluded from co-occurrence clustering. The table was pulled from immuneACCESS by TCRdb, which kept in-frame rearrangements only. Such tables lose some clones; where checked, under half of the loss comes from unresolved V genes, and the rest has no known cause. For V, J and clone size, that table is used; D and trimming come from the DNA. The sample table shows 100,000 or so clones, and less than 85% are seen once. Around 8.5% of the sample goes to the ten largest clones.

This TCR was sampled from a man aged 40-55 years in good health and CMV-seropositive. Sequenced sample: PBMCs. The rearrangement combines TRBV29-1 with TRBJ2-1; a stretch of 14 junction bases matches TRBD2. The CDR3 protein is CSVEGTSGRIPYNEQFF. The sequenced DNA: TGCAGCGTTGAAGGGACTAGCGGGAGGATTCCCTACAATGAGCAGTTCTTC.